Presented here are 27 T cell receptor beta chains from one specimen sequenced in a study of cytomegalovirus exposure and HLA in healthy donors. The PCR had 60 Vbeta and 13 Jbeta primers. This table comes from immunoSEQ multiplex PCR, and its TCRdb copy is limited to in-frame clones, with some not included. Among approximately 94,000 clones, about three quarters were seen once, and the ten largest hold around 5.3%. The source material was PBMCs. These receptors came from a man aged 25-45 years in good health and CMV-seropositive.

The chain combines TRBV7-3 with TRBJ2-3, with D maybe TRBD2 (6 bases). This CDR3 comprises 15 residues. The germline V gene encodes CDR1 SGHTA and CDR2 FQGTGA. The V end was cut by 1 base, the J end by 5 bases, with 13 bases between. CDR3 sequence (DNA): TGTGCCAGCAGCTTAATAGTTACGACTAGAGATACGCAGTATTTT. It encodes CASSLIVTTRDTQYF.

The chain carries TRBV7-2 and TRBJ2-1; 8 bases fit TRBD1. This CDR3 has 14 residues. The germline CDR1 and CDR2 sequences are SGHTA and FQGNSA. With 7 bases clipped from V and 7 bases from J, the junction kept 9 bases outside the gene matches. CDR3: CASNYKDRVNEQFF. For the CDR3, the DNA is TGTGCCAGCAACTACAAGGACAGGGTAAATGAGCAGTTCTTC.

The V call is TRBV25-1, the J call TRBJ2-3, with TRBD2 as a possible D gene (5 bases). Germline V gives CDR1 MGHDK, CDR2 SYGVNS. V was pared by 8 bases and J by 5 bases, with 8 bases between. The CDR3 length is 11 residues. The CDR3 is CASGGQDTQYF. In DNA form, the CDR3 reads TGTGCCAGCGGAGGTCAAGATACGCAGTATTTT.

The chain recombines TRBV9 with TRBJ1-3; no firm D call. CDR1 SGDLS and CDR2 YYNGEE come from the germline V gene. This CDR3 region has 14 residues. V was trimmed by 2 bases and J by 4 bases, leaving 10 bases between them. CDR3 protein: CASSVGVTGNTIYF. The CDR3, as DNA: TGTGCCAGCAGCGTGGGAGTTACCGGAAACACCATATATTTT.

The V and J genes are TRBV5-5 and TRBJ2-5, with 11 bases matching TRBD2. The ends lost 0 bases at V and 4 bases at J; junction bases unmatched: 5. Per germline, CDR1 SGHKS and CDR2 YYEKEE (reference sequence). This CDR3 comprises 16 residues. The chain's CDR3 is CASSLVEGLAGETQYF. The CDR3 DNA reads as TGTGCCAGCAGCTTGGTGGAAGGACTAGCGGGAGAGACCCAGTACTTC. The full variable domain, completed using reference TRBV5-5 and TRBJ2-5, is DAGVTQSPTHLIKTRGQQVTLRCSPISGHKSVSWYQQVLGQGPQFIFQYYEKEERGRGNFPDRFSARQFPNYSSELNVNALLLGDSALYLCASSLVEGLAGETQYFGPGTRLLVL.

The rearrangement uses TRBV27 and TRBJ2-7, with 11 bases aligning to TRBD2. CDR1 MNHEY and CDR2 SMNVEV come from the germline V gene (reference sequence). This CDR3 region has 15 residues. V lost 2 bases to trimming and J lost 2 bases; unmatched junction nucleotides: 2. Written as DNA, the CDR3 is TGTGCCAGCAGTTTAATAGCGGGAGGGCCCTACGAGCAGTACTTC. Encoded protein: CASSLIAGGPYEQYF.

The CDR3 region is CASSLARTGIPGYTF. CDR3 bases: TGTGCCAGCAGCTTAGCCCGGACAGGGATCCCTGGCTACACCTTC. The chain combines TRBV7-9 with TRBJ1-2; 8 bases agree with TRBD1. Germline values: CDR1 SEHNR, CDR2 FQNEAQ (reference sequence). This CDR3 region has 15 residues. With 0 bases clipped from V and 7 bases from J, the junction kept 7 bases outside the gene matches.

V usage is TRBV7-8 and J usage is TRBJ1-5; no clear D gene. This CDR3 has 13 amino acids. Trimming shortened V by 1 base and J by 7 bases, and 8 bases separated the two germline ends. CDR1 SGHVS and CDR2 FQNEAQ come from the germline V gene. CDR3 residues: CASSLGGGQPQHF. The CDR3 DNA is TGTGCCAGCAGCTTAGGAGGCGGGCAGCCCCAGCATTTT. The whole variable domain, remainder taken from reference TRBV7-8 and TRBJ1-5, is GAGVSQSPRYKVAKRGQDVALRCDPISGHVSLFWYQQALGQGPEFLTYFQNEAQLDKSGLPSDRFFAERPEGSVSTLKIQRTQQEDSAVYLCASSLGGGQPQHFGDGTRLSIL.

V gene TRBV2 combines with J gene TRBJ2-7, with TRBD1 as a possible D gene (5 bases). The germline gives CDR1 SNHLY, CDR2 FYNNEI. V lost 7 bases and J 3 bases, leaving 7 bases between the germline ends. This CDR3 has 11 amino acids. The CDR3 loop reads CASKGFYEQYF. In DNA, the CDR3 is TGTGCCAGCAAGGGGTTCTACGAGCAGTACTTC. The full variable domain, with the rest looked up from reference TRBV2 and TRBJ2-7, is EPEVTQTPSHQVTQMGQEVILRCVPISNHLYFYWYRQILGQKVEFLVSFYNNEISEKSEIFDDQFSVERPDGSNFTLKIRSTKLEDSAMYFCASKGFYEQYFGPGTRLTVT.

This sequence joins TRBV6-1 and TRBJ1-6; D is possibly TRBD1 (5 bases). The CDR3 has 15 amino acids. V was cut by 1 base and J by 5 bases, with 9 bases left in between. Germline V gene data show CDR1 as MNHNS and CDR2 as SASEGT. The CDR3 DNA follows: TGTGCCAGCAGTGAAGGCGGGACGGATAATTCACCCCTCCACTTT. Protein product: CASSEGGTDNSPLHF.

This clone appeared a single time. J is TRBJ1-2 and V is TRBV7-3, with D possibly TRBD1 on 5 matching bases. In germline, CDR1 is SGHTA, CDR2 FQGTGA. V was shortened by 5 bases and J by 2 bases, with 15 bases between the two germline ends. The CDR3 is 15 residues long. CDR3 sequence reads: CASSPIKGINYGYTF. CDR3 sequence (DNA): TGTGCCAGCAGCCCTATTAAGGGGATAAACTATGGCTACACCTTC.

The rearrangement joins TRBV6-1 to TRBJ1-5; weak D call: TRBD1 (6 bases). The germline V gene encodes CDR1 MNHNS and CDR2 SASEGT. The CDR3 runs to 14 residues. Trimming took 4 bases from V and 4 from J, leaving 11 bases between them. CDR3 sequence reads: CASSALGGNQPQHF. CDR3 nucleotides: TGTGCCAGCAGTGCCCTAGGGGGAAATCAGCCCCAGCATTTT.

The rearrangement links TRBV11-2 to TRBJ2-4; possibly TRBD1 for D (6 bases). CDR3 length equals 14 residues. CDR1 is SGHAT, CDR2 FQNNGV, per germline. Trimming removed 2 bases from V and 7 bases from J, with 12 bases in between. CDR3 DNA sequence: TGTGCCAGCAGCTTACAGGGGAGACGGAACATTCAGTACTTC. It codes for CASSLQGRRNIQYF.

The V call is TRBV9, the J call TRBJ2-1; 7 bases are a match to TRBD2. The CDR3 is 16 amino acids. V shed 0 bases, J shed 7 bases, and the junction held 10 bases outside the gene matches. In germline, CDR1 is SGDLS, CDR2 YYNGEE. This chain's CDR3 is CASSVDVRGTWNEQFF. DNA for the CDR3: TGTGCCAGCAGCGTAGATGTGCGGGGGACTTGGAATGAGCAGTTCTTC.

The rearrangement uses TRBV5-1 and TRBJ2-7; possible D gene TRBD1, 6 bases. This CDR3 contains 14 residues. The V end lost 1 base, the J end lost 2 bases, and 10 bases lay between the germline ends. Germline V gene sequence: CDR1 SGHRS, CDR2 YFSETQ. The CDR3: CASSLMSGAYEQYF. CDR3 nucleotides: TGCGCCAGCAGCTTGATGTCAGGGGCCTACGAGCAGTACTTC.

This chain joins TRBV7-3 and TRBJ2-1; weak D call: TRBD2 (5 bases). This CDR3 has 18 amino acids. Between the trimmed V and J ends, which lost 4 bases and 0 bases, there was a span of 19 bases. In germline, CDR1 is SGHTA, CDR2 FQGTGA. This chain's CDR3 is CASSSIPISGVSYNEQFF. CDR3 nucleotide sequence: TGTGCCAGCAGCTCTATCCCTATCAGCGGAGTCTCCTACAATGAGCAGTTCTTC. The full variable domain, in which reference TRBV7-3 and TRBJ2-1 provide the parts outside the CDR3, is GAGVSQTPSNKVTEKGKYVELRCDPISGHTALYWYRQSLGQGPEFLIYFQGTGAADDSGLPNDRFFAVRPEGSVSTLKIQRTERGDSAVYLCASSSIPISGVSYNEQFFGPGTRLTVL.

CDR3 protein: CASSQSREGGELFF. The CDR3 DNA follows: TGCGCCAGCAGCCAGAGCAGGGAAGGCGGGGAGCTGTTTTTT. The chain employs TRBV4-1 and TRBJ2-2, with D maybe TRBD1 (5 bases). The CDR3 contains 14 residues. V gave up 3 bases and J gave up 7 bases, with 12 bases separating them. Germline V gives CDR1 MGHRA, CDR2 YSYEKL.

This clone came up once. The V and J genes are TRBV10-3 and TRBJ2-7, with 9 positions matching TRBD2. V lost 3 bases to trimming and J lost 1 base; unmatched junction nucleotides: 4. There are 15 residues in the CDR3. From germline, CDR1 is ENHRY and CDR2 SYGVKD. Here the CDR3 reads CAISDPAGGSYEQYV. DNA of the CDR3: TGTGCCATCAGTGACCCAGCGGGGGGATCCTACGAGCAGTACGTC.

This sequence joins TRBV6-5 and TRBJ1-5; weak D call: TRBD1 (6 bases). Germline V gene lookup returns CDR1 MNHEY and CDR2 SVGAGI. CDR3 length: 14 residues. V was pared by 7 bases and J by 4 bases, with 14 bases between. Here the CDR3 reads CASKGEGHNQPQHF. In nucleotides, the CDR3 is TGTGCCAGCAAGGGGGAGGGACATAATCAGCCCCAGCATTTT.

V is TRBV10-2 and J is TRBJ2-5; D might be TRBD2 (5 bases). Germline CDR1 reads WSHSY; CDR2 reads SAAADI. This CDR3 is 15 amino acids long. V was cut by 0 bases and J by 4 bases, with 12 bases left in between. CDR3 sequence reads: CASSESGVPLETQYF. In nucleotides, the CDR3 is TGCGCCAGCAGTGAGTCCGGGGTCCCCTTAGAGACCCAGTACTTC.

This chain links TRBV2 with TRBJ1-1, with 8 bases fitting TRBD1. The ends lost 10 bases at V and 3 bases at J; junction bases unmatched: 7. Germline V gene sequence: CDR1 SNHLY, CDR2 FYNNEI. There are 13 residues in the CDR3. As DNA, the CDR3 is TGTGCCATACTGACAGGGGAGGACACTGAAGCTTTCTTT. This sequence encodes CAILTGEDTEAFF. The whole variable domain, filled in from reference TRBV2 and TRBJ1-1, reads EPEVTQTPSHQVTQMGQEVILRCVPISNHLYFYWYRQILGQKVEFLVSFYNNEISEKSEIFDDQFSVERPDGSNFTLKIRSTKLEDSAMYFCAILTGEDTEAFFGQGTRLTVV.

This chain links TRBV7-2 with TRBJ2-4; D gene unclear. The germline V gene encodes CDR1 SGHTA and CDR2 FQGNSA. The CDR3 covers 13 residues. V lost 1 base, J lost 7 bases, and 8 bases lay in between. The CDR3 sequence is CASSLGRSNIQYF. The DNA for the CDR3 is TGTGCCAGCAGCTTAGGGCGGAGCAACATTCAGTACTTC. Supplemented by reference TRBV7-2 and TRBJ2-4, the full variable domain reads GAGVSQSPSNKVTEKGKDVELRCDPISGHTALYWYRQSLGQGLEFLIYFQGNSAPDKSGLPSDRFSAERTGGSVSTLTIQRTQQEDSAVYLCASSLGRSNIQYFGAGTRLSVL.

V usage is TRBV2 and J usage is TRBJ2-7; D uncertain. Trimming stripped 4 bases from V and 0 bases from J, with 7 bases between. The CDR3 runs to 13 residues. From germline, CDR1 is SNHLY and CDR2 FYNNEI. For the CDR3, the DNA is TGTGCCAGCAGTGCGCAGGTCTCCTACGAGCAGTACGTC. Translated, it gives CASSAQVSYEQYV.

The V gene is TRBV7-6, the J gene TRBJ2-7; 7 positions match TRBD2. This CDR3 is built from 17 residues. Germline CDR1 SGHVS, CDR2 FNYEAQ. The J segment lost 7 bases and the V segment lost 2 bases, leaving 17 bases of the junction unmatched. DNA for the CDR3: TGTGCCAGCAGCTTAATTCCTAGCGGAGGCGTTAGGGTGGAGCAGTACTTC. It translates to CASSLIPSGGVRVEQYF.

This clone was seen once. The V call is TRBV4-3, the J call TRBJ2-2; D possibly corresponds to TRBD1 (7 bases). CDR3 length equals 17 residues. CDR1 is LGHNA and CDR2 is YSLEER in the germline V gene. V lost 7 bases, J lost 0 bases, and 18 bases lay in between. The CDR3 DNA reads TGCGCCAGCACCAGGGGGTCCGGGACTGCGAACACCGGGGAGCTGTTTTTT. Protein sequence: CASTRGSGTANTGELFF.

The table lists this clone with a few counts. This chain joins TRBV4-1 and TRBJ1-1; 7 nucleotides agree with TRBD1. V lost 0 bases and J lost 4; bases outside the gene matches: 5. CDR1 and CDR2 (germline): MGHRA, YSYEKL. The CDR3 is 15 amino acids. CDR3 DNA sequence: TGCGCCAGCAGCCAAGATCCAGCAGGGGGCACTGAAGCTTTCTTT. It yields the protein CASSQDPAGGTEAFF.

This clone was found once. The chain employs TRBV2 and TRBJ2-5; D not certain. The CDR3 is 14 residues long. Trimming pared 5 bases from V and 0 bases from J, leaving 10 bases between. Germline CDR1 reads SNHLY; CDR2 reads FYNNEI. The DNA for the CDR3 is TGTGCCAGCAGTCCTCAGCGCTACCAAGAGACCCAGTACTTC. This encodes CASSPQRYQETQYF. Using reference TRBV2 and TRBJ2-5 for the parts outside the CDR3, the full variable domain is EPEVTQTPSHQVTQMGQEVILRCVPISNHLYFYWYRQILGQKVEFLVSFYNNEISEKSEIFDDQFSVERPDGSNFTLKIRSTKLEDSAMYFCASSPQRYQETQYFGPGTRLLVL.